This note documents a single T cell receptor beta chain sequence. The assay was immunoSEQ multiplex PCR, and TCRdb's table has in-frame clones only and misses some. The sample holds around 100,000 clones, 80% to 90% seen once. CDR3 length: 12 residues. Trimming cost V 5 bases and J 5 bases, with 7 bases left between them. Germline CDR1 and CDR2: SEHNR and FQNEAQ (reference sequence). The data derive from a study of blood T cell repertoires in COVID-19. Study-level information: Researchers got acute and convalescent COVID-19 samples from the United States, Italy and Spain.

The gene calls are TRBV7-9 and TRBJ2-1; D remains unclear. The source is a man older than 75 with COVID-19, enrolled during active disease. Sequences were obtained from peripheral blood. Here the CDR3 DNA reads TGTGCCAGCAGCAGCTCTCACAATGAGCAGTTCTTC. Translation gives CASSSSHNEQFF.